This T cell receptor (beta chain) was documented in a study of blood T cells in healthy people across ages. Combining a sample-barcoded 5' primer with a J-beta primer mix, a second PCR ran for roughly 6 to 12 cycles. MiXCR, applied by TCRdb to the 5' RACE reads, yields one record per CDR3 protein. Of 1.5 million to 2 million distinct CDR3 sequences detected, roughly a third appear once; the ten largest clones hold around 11%. Germline loops: CDR1 SGHRS, CDR2 YFSETQ. The CDR3 loop spans 16 amino acids. With V trimmed by 3 bases and J by 5 bases, 10 bases remained unmatched. The sequenced sample was blood. The receptor was derived from a woman in her 30s in good health. The rearrangement joins TRBV5-1 to TRBJ2-5; 10 bases are a match to TRBD2. CDR3 DNA: TGCGCCAGCAGCTGGCAACGGACTAGCGGAGGGGAGACCCAGTACTTC. It yields the protein CASSWQRTSGGETQYF.